The source of this TCR beta chain is a study of regulatory T cells in long-lasting Graves disease. V was clipped by 4 bases and J by 5 bases; unmatched bases: 5. CDR3 length equals 14 residues. The germline CDR1 and CDR2 sequences are MDHEN and SYDVKM. Time point defined: newly diagnosed GD, antithyroid drugs for less than 3 months. Extracted RNA from PBMCs served as the source of the TCR library. In its sample, this clonotype was seen many times. Both iRepertoire HTBI primers and Arm-PCR of CDR3 regions were used to build the TCR beta libraries. MiXCR was run by TCRdb on the multiplex PCR reads, yielding one entry per CDR3 protein. The sample carries roughly 420,000 distinct CDR3 sequences, about 16% recorded once. Another study also made use of these data, one on T cells in Graves' hyperthyroidism and ophthalmopathy.

The TCR sequence derives from a woman aged 30 to 39 with Graves disease. J is TRBJ1-5 and V is TRBV28; 7 bases agree with TRBD1. The specimen was peripheral blood mononuclear cells (PBMCs), collected at new diagnosis, from a patient treated with antithyroid drugs. The CDR3 protein is CASSYRGPYQPQHF. Written as DNA, the CDR3 is TGTGCCAGCAGTTACAGGGGACCCTATCAGCCCCAGCATTTT.